These 3 T cell receptor beta chains were sequenced from one sample in a study of blood T cell repertoires in COVID-19. The assay was immunoSEQ multiplex PCR, and TCRdb's table has in-frame clones only and misses some. The table lists some 120,000 clones, about 80% of them singletons. Source material: peripheral blood. These receptors were taken from a woman aged 55-70 years with acute or convalescent COVID-19.

CDR3 nucleotides: TGTGCCAGCAGCGTCCAGGGAGGGCATGAGACCCAGTACTTC. Its protein product is CASSVQGGHETQYF. This chain joins TRBV9 and TRBJ2-5; the match to TRBD2 covers 7 bases. Germline CDR1 reads SGDLS; CDR2 reads YYNGEE. CDR3 size: 14 residues. V lost 2 bases to trimming and J lost 5 bases; unmatched junction nucleotides: 6.

The genes are TRBV11-1 and TRBJ2-3; the match to TRBD2 covers 8 bases. The CDR3 sequence is 16 residues long. The ends lost 1 base at V and 2 bases at J; junction bases unmatched: 5. Germline CDR1 is SGHAT and CDR2 is FQDESV (reference sequence). CDR3 coding DNA: TGTGCCAGCAGCTTAGATGGCGGGGGGAACACAGATACGCAGTATTTT. Translation gives CASSLDGGGNTDTQYF. Combining the CDR3 with reference TRBV11-1 and TRBJ2-3 gives the whole variable domain EAEVAQSPRYKITEKSQAVAFWCDPISGHATLYWYRQILGQGPELLVQFQDESVVDDSQLPKDRFSAERLKGVDSTLKIQPAELGDSAMYLCASSLDGGGNTDTQYFGPGTRLTVL.

The table lists this clone with a few counts. J is TRBJ1-5 and V is TRBV5-6; D might be TRBD1 (5 bases). The V gene lost 2 bases and the J gene lost 4 bases, with 13 bases spanning the gap. The CDR3 runs to 15 residues. Germline values: CDR1 SGHDT, CDR2 YYEEEE. The CDR3 sequence: CASSFTQGGNQPQHF. The CDR3, as DNA: TGTGCCAGCAGCTTTACCCAGGGTGGAAATCAGCCCCAGCATTTT.